Listed below are T cell receptor beta chains from one sample, sequenced in a study of blood T cell repertoires in COVID-19. TCRdb's copy holds only in-frame clones and misses some; the assay was immunoSEQ multiplex PCR. The data show 200,000 to 300,000 clones, around four fifths seen once. Sequences were obtained from peripheral blood. The receptors derive from a woman aged 60-75 years with active or convalescent COVID-19. The CDR3 runs from the conserved cysteine through the conserved F or W. The D gene is left open where the match is weak. Size tells how often a clone was seen (once, few, many) or the class of an expanded clone, and some rows leave it out.

CDR3nt | CDR3aa | j_gene | abundance | v_gene | d_gene
TGTGCCAGCAGTTTAGACAGATTCTACGAGCAGTACTTC | CASSLDRFYEQYF | TRBJ2-7 | . | TRBV12-3/TRBV12-4 | .
TGTGCTAGTGGTTTGGGGCGGCAGGGGGCAGATACGCAGTATTTT | CASGLGRQGADTQYF | TRBJ2-3 | . | TRBV12-5 | TRBD1
TGTGCCACCGGAGAGGCGCATACGCAGTATTTT | CATGEAHTQYF | TRBJ2-3 | . | TRBV24-1 | .
TGTGCCAGCAGCTTTCAGGTGAACACTGAAGCTTTCTTT | CASSFQVNTEAFF | TRBJ1-1 | few | TRBV11-3 | .
TGCAGCGTTGAAGAGGGACCCCGGGAGGGATTCACCTACGAGCAGTACTTC | CSVEEGPREGFTYEQYF | TRBJ2-7 | once | TRBV29-1 | TRBD2
TGTGCCAGCAGTTATGGCCGGGACTCAAGCTCCTACGAGCAGTACTTC | CASSYGRDSSSYEQYF | TRBJ2-7 | . | TRBV6-2/TRBV6-3 | .
TGTGCCAGCTCACCCTTGGGACAGGGTTATGAAAATTCACCCCTCCACTTT | CASSPLGQGYENSPLHF | TRBJ1-6 | . | TRBV18 | TRBD1
TGCGCCAGCAGCCAAGATTTAACTAGCAGGCTATATATAGCCAAAAACATTCAGTACTTC | CASSQDLTSRLYIAKNIQYF | TRBJ2-4 | . | TRBV4-1 | .
TGCGCCAGCAGCTTGTGGACCCAGGGGTACAATGAGCAGTTCTTC | CASSLWTQGYNEQFF | TRBJ2-1 | few | TRBV5-1 | .
TGTGCCAGCAGTTCGACAGATACGCAGTATTTT | CASSSTDTQYF | TRBJ2-3 | many | TRBV6-5 | .
TGTGGGCAGGGGGCTCCGAACACTGAAGCTTTCTTT | CGQGAPNTEAFF | TRBJ1-1 | . | TRBV7-2 | TRBD1
TGTGCCACGACCAGCGGGAGGATCGTCAATGAGCAGTTCTTC | CATTSGRIVNEQFF | TRBJ2-1 | few | TRBV27 | TRBD2
TGCGCCAGCAGCTTGGGCGACCTAGCGAACACTGAAGCTTTCTTT | CASSLGDLANTEAFF | TRBJ1-1 | . | TRBV5-1 | .
TGCGCCAGCACCCTGAGCCCGGACAACTCATACGAGCAGTACTTC | CASTLSPDNSYEQYF | TRBJ2-7 | . | TRBV5-1 | .
TGTGCCAGCAGCAGGGACAGAATTGGCACTGAAGCTTTCTTT | CASSRDRIGTEAFF | TRBJ1-1 | . | TRBV21-1 | .
TGTGCCAGCAGCCCTAGGACTAGCGGGACTAGCACAGATACGCAGTATTTT | CASSPRTSGTSTDTQYF | TRBJ2-3 | . | TRBV9 | TRBD2
TGTGCCAGCTCGACAGGGGGGAACATTCAGTACTTC | CASSTGGNIQYF | TRBJ2-4 | . | TRBV19 | TRBD1